This T cell receptor (beta chain) was captured in a study of OX40 agonist ivuxolimab in advanced cancers. Regarding the research as a whole: The costimulatory receptor OX40 (CD134) was targeted by ivuxolimab, a fully human IgG2 agonistic monoclonal antibody. Three dose-escalation patients achieved partial responses, one with hepatocellular carcinoma and two with cutaneous melanoma. The purpose of peripheral TCRbeta sequencing was to test whether ivuxolimab changed TCR sequence diversity and led to clonal T-cell expansion. Prior anti-PD-1, anti-PD-L1 or anti-CTLA-4 therapy was permitted, and 30% to 50% of dose-escalation patients had received checkpoint inhibitors. In the dose-escalation cohort, approximately 80% of patients were male, and the mean age was 60 years with a range of roughly 20 to 79. Intravenous ivuxolimab was administered to patients every 2 weeks at six dose levels: 0.01, 0.1, 0.3, 1.5, 3 and 10 mg/kg. The monotherapy dose-escalation portion (N ≈ 50 patients) of the phase I ivuxolimab trial is reported in the paper. Of the 52 patients in dose escalation, around 19 had hepatocellular carcinoma, about 15 had melanoma, 9 had renal cell carcinoma and 9 had head and neck cancer. What the study reported, not specific to this receptor: In the 0.1-3.0 mg/kg groups, partial responders had among the lowest normalized peripheral clonal expansion, particularly in CD8+ T cells. After ivuxolimab, more expanded clones were found on average in CD8+ T cells than in CD4+ T cells. At doses from 0.1 to 3.0 mg/kg, clonal expansion was seen in both CD4+ and CD8+ blood T cells between baseline and week 6. Low levels of normalized T-cell clonal expansion were also seen in some patients who did not respond. Antigen specificity was not determined for the clonally expanded peripheral T cells.

The junction shows trimming of 3 bases on V and 1 base on J, plus 8 bases between the germline ends. There are 13 amino acids in the CDR3, from cysteine to phenylalanine inclusive. CDR3 DNA only is kept here, 39 bases in frame from base 1. CDR1 SGHRS and CDR2 YFSETQ are derived from the germline V gene. Patients with autoimmune disease history or receiving systemic immunosuppression were excluded from the trial. Peripheral blood for TCR sequencing was collected from all dose cohorts at baseline, on cycle 4 day 1, and on cycle 7 day 1. The samples were taken from a phase I, first-in-human, multicenter, open-label dose-escalation trial of ivuxolimab. The trial enrolled adults with locally advanced or metastatic head and neck squamous cell, hepatocellular, melanoma or renal cell carcinoma. Before TCR sequencing, CD4+ and CD8+ T cells were separately sorted from peripheral blood. With regard to this clone: The antigen it binds to is not known. Base qualities are missing; no much larger clone stands one base away.

Genomic DNA was isolated from the sorted cells so that the TCRbeta CDR3 region could be sequenced. TCRbeta CDR3 regions were sequenced using the immunoSEQ Assay. TCRdb took this table from immuneACCESS and kept in-frame rearrangements with V and J called. Such tables lack part of the clones; where checked against another copy, unresolved V genes explain under half of the gap, and the rest is unexplained. The sample table lists about 79,000 clones, 65% to 85% of them with a count of one. 4.6% of the sample is held by the ten biggest clonotypes. The chain is assembled from TRBV5-1 and TRBJ2-7; the D gene is possibly TRBD1, with 5 bases matching. The origin of this receptor is an adult with an advanced solid tumor such as melanoma, head and neck, liver or kidney cancer. The specimen was CD4+ or CD8+ T cells sorted from blood, collected in a trial of the OX40 agonist ivuxolimab. This receptor has the CDR3 CASSSTESYEQYF. The DNA sequence follows: TGCGCCAGCAGCTCGACAGAGTCCTACGAGCAGTACTTC.